The 7 T cell receptor beta chains below come from one sample, sequenced in a study of cytomegalovirus exposure and HLA in healthy donors. The PCR used 60 Vbeta and 13 Jbeta primers. Libraries were prepared by immunoSEQ multiplex PCR; TCRdb keeps only in-frame clonotypes and omits some of them. The table includes roughly 160,000 clones, about 85% detected once. Material: PBMCs. All receptors derive from a young man in good health and CMV-seropositive.

This clone is a singleton in its sample. The chain carries TRBV7-9 and TRBJ1-2; 7 bases are a match to TRBD1. The V segment lost 5 bases and the J segment 8 bases; nucleotides outside the gene matches: 14. Germline values: CDR1 SEHNR, CDR2 FQNEAQ (reference sequence). The length of the CDR3 is 15 residues. This chain's CDR3 is CASSDWTGGKGGYTF. CDR3 DNA sequence: TGTGCCAGCAGCGACTGGACAGGTGGAAAGGGGGGCTACACCTTC. The full variable domain, completed using reference TRBV7-9 and TRBJ1-2, is DTGVSQNPRHKITKRGQNVTFRCDPISEHNRLYWYRQTLGQGPEFLTYFQNEAQLEKSRLLSDRFSAERPKGSFSTLEIQRTEQGDSAMYLCASSDWTGGKGGYTFGSGTRLTVV.

This chain links TRBV27 with TRBJ2-3, with TRBD2 matching over 13 bases. Trimming removed 5 bases from V and 8 bases from J; junction bases left unmatched: 10. The CDR3 runs 16 residues. From germline, CDR1 is MNHEY and CDR2 SMNVEV (reference sequence). As DNA, the CDR3 is TGTGCCAGCAGTGTACTAGCGGGAGGGCCCAAGGGTACGCAGTATTTT. This codes for CASSVLAGGPKGTQYF.

This chain connects TRBV19 to TRBJ2-4; 10 bases match TRBD1. Trimming at V came to 3 bases and at J to 1 base, leaving 9 bases not matched to a gene. Germline CDR1 is LNHDA and CDR2 is SQIVND (reference sequence). CDR3 length: 18 residues. The CDR3 DNA reads TGTGCCAGTAGTATTTATACGGGACAGGGGTACGCCAAAAACATTCAGTACTTC. It is translated as CASSIYTGQGYAKNIQYF.

J is TRBJ2-3 and V is TRBV6-4, with a tentative D call TRBD1 (6 bases). V gave up 4 bases and J gave up 3 bases, with 17 bases separating them. This CDR3 region has 16 residues. Germline CDR1 reads MRHNA; CDR2 reads SNTAGT. CDR3 bases: TGTGCCAGCAGTGCCGCACAGGGAACGGGAACAGATACGCAGTATTTT. Its translation is CASSAAQGTGTDTQYF.

V gene TRBV27 combines with J gene TRBJ2-3; 10 nucleotides line up with TRBD2. The CDR3 contains 15 residues. From germline, CDR1 is MNHEY and CDR2 SMNVEV (reference sequence). The V segment lost 8 bases and the J segment 2 bases; nucleotides outside the gene matches: 7. CDR3 in amino acids: CASRQTSGNTDTQYF. CDR3 nucleotides: TGTGCCAGCCGACAAACTAGCGGGAACACAGATACGCAGTATTTT.

The gene calls are TRBV6-5 and TRBJ2-3, with 7 bases matching TRBD2. This CDR3 has 13 residues. The junction had 8 bases not matched to a gene; V was cut back by 6 bases and J by 8 bases. CDR1 MNHEY and CDR2 SVGAGI come from the germline V gene. Written as DNA, the CDR3 is TGTGCCAGCAGCCTGGGCGGGAGTTTTACGCAGTATTTT. Translation: CASSLGGSFTQYF.

The CDR3 loop is CASTQGPWTEAFF. The CDR3 DNA reads as TGTGCCAGTACACAGGGGCCGTGGACTGAAGCTTTCTTT. The gene calls are TRBV19 and TRBJ1-1; 7 positions agree with TRBD1. CDR1 is LNHDA and CDR2 is SQIVND in the germline V gene (reference sequence). Trimming cost V 7 bases and J 5 bases; bases outside gene matches: 7. The CDR3 length is 13 residues.